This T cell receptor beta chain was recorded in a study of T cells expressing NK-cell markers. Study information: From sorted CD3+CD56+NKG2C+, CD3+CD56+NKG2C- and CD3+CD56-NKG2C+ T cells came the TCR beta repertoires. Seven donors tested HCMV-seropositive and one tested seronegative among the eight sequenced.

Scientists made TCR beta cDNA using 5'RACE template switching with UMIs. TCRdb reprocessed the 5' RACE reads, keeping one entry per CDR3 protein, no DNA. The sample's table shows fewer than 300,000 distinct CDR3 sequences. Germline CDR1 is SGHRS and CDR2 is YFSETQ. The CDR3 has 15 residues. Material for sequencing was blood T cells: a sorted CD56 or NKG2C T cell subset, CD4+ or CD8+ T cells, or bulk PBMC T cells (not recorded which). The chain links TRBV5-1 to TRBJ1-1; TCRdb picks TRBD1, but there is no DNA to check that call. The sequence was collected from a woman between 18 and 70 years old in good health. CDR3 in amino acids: CASSDRGLSATEAFF.